The 28 T cell receptor beta chains reported below all come from one sample, sequenced in a study of blood T cell repertoires in COVID-19 (dated by TCRdb to the early 2020s). Preparation of the library involved the immunoSEQ multiplex PCR assay. The table comes from immuneACCESS by way of TCRdb, which keeps in-frame sequences with V and J called. Part of the clones is missing from these tables; in studies checked, under half for an unresolved V gene and the rest for unknown reasons. This sample lists 300,000 to 450,000 clones; about 88% were detected once. The ten largest clones add up to over 1% of the sample. Specimen: PBMCs or T cells enriched from blood (not recorded which). These receptors all come from a woman aged 25 to 45 who had been exposed to COVID-19.

Only a few counts were recorded for this clone. The CDR3 reads CASSRRSHYEQYF. In nucleotides, the CDR3 is TGTGCCAGCAGTCGAAGGAGCCACTACGAGCAGTACTTC. J is TRBJ2-7 and V is TRBV3-1 (or the pseudogene TRBV3-2); D uncertain. Germline assignment: CDR1 LGHDT and CDR2 YNNKEL (reference sequence). CDR3 length equals 13 residues. Trimming shortened V by 6 bases and J by 3 bases, and 12 bases separated the two germline ends.

This clone has more than one count but fewer than ten. The chain is built from TRBV19 and TRBJ2-1; D unclear. CDR1 is LNHDA, CDR2 SQIVND, per germline (reference sequence). With 7 bases removed from V and 0 bases from J, the gap between germline ends came to 10 bases. CDR3 length: 14 amino acids. CDR3 coding DNA: TGTGCCAGTACGTCCCCGAGCTCCTACAATGAGCAGTTCTTC. This gives the protein CASTSPSSYNEQFF.

The rearrangement uses TRBV27 and TRBJ2-5; 7 nucleotides match TRBD1. The CDR3 consists of 16 residues. The V segment lost 8 bases and the J segment 2 bases; nucleotides outside the gene matches: 14. Germline V gene data show CDR1 as MNHEY and CDR2 as SMNVEV (reference sequence). CDR3 sequence: CASRTGSGQTQETQYF. The CDR3 DNA sequence: TGTGCCAGCCGAACAGGGTCGGGACAGACACAAGAGACCCAGTACTTC.

This rearrangement joins TRBV28 to TRBJ2-5; a weak D match, TRBD2 (5 bases). V lost 6 bases, J lost 5 bases, and 13 bases lay in between. The CDR3 loop spans 13 amino acids. Germline assignment: CDR1 MDHEN and CDR2 SYDVKM. In nucleotides, the CDR3 is TGTGCCAGCAGCCTCGGAGGTTGGGAGACCCAGTACTTC. Amino acid sequence: CASSLGGWETQYF.

The J gene is TRBJ2-3, the V gene TRBV7-3, with 9 bases identical to TRBD2. The CDR3 has 14 amino acids. Trimming removed 5 bases from V and 3 bases from J; junction bases left unmatched: 3. Germline loops: CDR1 SGHTA, CDR2 FQGTGA. CDR3 DNA: TGTGCCAGCAGCCCCAGCGGGAGGACAGATACGCAGTATTTT. Translating it yields CASSPSGRTDTQYF.

The rearrangement uses TRBV19 and TRBJ2-5; 7 nucleotides align to TRBD1. Germline CDR1 is LNHDA and CDR2 is SQIVND (reference sequence). V was clipped by 4 bases and J by 0 bases; unmatched bases: 8. The CDR3 consists of 16 residues. CDR3: CASSSRQGRNQETQYF. The CDR3 DNA reads as TGTGCCAGTAGTAGTCGACAGGGAAGGAACCAAGAGACCCAGTACTTC.

V usage is TRBV6-4 and J usage is TRBJ2-2; D might be TRBD1 (6 bases). V lost 0 bases to trimming and J lost 4 bases, with 24 bases between them. Germline V gene lookup returns CDR1 MRHNA and CDR2 SNTAGT. The CDR3 totals 20 residues. The CDR3 loop reads CASSDSIGTKLMRGTGELFF. The CDR3 DNA follows: TGTGCCAGCAGTGACTCGATAGGGACAAAACTAATGAGGGGCACCGGGGAGCTGTTTTTT.

The chain is built from TRBV5-7 and TRBJ1-2, with 10 bases fitting TRBD1. TRBV5-7 is an ORF, and what it does is uncertain. V was clipped by 2 bases and J by 3 bases; unmatched bases: 1. The CDR3 sequence is 14 residues long. The CDR3, as DNA: TGTGCCAGCAGCTTTGACAGGGGGCACTATGGCTACACCTTC. Its protein product is CASSFDRGHYGYTF.

The chain has TRBV3-1 (or the pseudogene TRBV3-2) and TRBJ2-7, with 8 bases aligning to TRBD2. The CDR3 sequence is 15 residues long. V lost 0 bases to trimming and J lost 7 bases; unmatched junction nucleotides: 8. CDR1 is LGHDT and CDR2 is YNNKEL in the germline V gene (reference sequence). CDR3 in amino acids: CASSQDVAGGEEQYF. The CDR3 nucleotides read TGTGCCAGCAGCCAAGATGTGGCGGGAGGCGAGGAGCAGTACTTC.

V is TRBV19 and J is TRBJ2-2; D is unclear. V dropped 4 bases and J dropped 7 bases, with 7 bases sitting between them. The CDR3 sequence is 12 residues long. Per the germline V gene, CDR1 is LNHDA and CDR2 is SQIVND (reference sequence). CDR3 region: CASSKAYGELFF. The CDR3 nucleotides read TGTGCCAGTAGTAAAGCGTACGGGGAGCTGTTTTTT.

CDR3 in DNA: TGTGCCATCAGTGAGTCGTTTAGACTCCTGAACACTGAAGCTTTCTTT. This encodes CAISESFRLLNTEAFF. The chain combines TRBV10-3 with TRBJ1-1, with D unresolved. Germline V gene sequence: CDR1 ENHRY, CDR2 SYGVKD. Trimming stripped 0 bases from V and 0 bases from J, with 11 bases between. CDR3 length: 16 amino acids.

V gene TRBV18 combines with J gene TRBJ2-7, with D tentatively TRBD1 (5 bases). V gave up 3 bases and J gave up 3 bases, with 15 bases separating them. The CDR3 runs 15 residues. CDR1 is KGHSH, CDR2 LQKENI, per germline. The CDR3 sequence is CASSPSQGSGYEQYF. CDR3 bases: TGTGCCAGCTCACCGAGTCAGGGATCGGGCTACGAGCAGTACTTC.

This clone was observed a single time. The chain carries TRBV10-2 and TRBJ2-5, with 10 bases matching TRBD2. With 7 bases clipped from V and 5 bases from J, the junction kept 7 bases outside the gene matches. The length of the CDR3 is 14 residues. Germline V CDR1 and CDR2: WSHSY, SAAADI. For the CDR3, the DNA is TGCGCCAGCAAGGGACTAGCGTTTGAGGAGACCCAGTACTTC. It is translated as CASKGLAFEETQYF.

The chain carries TRBV5-6 and TRBJ1-1, with unresolved D. Germline V gene data show CDR1 as SGHDT and CDR2 as YYEEEE. V shed 4 bases and J shed 4 bases, with 20 bases lying between them. The CDR3 consists of 16 residues. The CDR3 loop is CASSMGWTYGVTEAFF. The CDR3 coding sequence is TGTGCCAGCAGCATGGGGTGGACTTACGGGGTCACTGAAGCTTTCTTT.

A few counts support this clone. This sample also contains other DNA sequences that code for the same CDR3. CDR3 nucleotide sequence: TGTGCCAGCAGCCTTGGGACAGGGGATACAGATACGCAGTATTTT. This translates into CASSLGTGDTDTQYF. V and J are TRBV7-9 and TRBJ2-3, with 10 bases aligning to TRBD1. V shed 5 bases, J shed 3 bases, and the junction held 5 bases outside the gene matches. CDR1 is SEHNR and CDR2 is FQNEAQ in the germline V gene (reference sequence). This CDR3 contains 15 residues.

The table lists this clone with many counts. The CDR3 is CASSRTGENSPLHF. The CDR3 region has the DNA TGTGCCAGCAGCCGGACAGGGGAAAATTCACCCCTCCACTTT. The V gene is TRBV7-9, the J gene TRBJ1-6; 9 bases fit TRBD1. V lost 5 bases to trimming and J lost 7 bases; unmatched junction nucleotides: 3. The CDR3 sequence is 14 residues long. Germline loops: CDR1 SEHNR, CDR2 FQNEAQ (reference sequence).

This chain joins TRBV6-5 and TRBJ1-4; D might be TRBD1 (6 bases). Germline CDR1 MNHEY, CDR2 SVGAGI. Trimming pared 10 bases from V and 5 bases from J, leaving 20 bases between. The CDR3 sequence is 15 residues long. CDR3 amino acids: CATLPSQGENEKLFF. In nucleotides, the CDR3 is TGTGCCACCCTTCCGTCACAGGGAGAAAATGAAAAACTGTTTTTT.

This clone was seen once. The genes are TRBV27 and TRBJ1-1; D possibly corresponds to TRBD1 (6 bases). Trimming shortened V by 6 bases and J by 11 bases, and 16 bases separated the two germline ends. CDR1 is MNHEY, CDR2 SMNVEV, per germline (reference sequence). The CDR3 runs to 12 residues. CDR3: CASSARDTRAFF. The CDR3 nucleotides read TGTGCCAGCAGCGCTCGGGACACGCGGGCTTTCTTT.

This clone was counted many times. The gene calls are TRBV11-2 and TRBJ2-5; 7 bases match TRBD2. The CDR3 consists of 15 residues. Germline CDR1 SGHAT, CDR2 FQNNGV. Unmatched junction bases numbered 9, after V lost 3 bases and J lost 5 bases. The CDR3 coding sequence is TGTGCCAGCAGCTTCTGGGGGGGACCACAGGAGACCCAGTACTTC. It codes for CASSFWGGPQETQYF.

The chain joins TRBV5-1 to TRBJ2-7; perhaps TRBD2 as D (7 bases). CDR3 length: 14 amino acids. Germline V lookup: CDR1 SGHRS, CDR2 YFSETQ. V lost 3 bases and J lost 2, with 12 bases in between. The CDR3 coding sequence is TGCGCCAGCAGCTCCGGAGGGGGGGCCTACGAGCAGTACTTC. Its translation is CASSSGGGAYEQYF.

The chain carries TRBV28 and TRBJ2-7; possible D gene TRBD2, 5 bases. In germline, CDR1 is MDHEN, CDR2 SYDVKM. V lost 2 bases and J lost 10, with 12 bases in between. The CDR3 extends over 12 amino acids. The CDR3 loop reads CASSLGLREQYF. In DNA, the CDR3 is TGTGCCAGCAGTTTAGGGTTACGGGAACAGTACTTC. Together with reference TRBV28 and TRBJ2-7, the CDR3 gives the full variable domain: DVKVTQSSRYLVKRTGEKVFLECVQDMDHENMFWYRQDPGLGLRLIYFSYDVKMKEKGDIPEGYSVSREKKERFSLILESASTNQTSMYLCASSLGLREQYFGPGTRLTVT.

J is TRBJ2-1 and V is TRBV24-1, with 7 bases lining up with TRBD1. Trimming took 3 bases from V and 2 from J; bases not matched to a gene: 9. CDR1 and CDR2 from the germline V gene are KGHDR and SFDVKD. The CDR3 is made up of 17 amino acids. DNA of the CDR3: TGTGCCACCAGTGATGGAAACCGGGACAGAACCTACAATGAGCAGTTCTTC. Encoded protein: CATSDGNRDRTYNEQFF.

The CDR3 DNA reads TGTGCCAGCTCACCACAGGACTCTCAGCAGTTCTTC. This codes for CASSPQDSQQFF. The rearrangement uses TRBV18 and TRBJ2-1, with D possibly being TRBD2 (5 bases). Germline CDR1 and CDR2: KGHSH and LQKENI. The V gene lost 1 base and the J gene lost 11 bases, with 9 bases spanning the gap. There are 12 residues in the CDR3.

The chain has TRBV6-6 and TRBJ2-7, with 7 positions matching TRBD1. The V and J ends lost 5 bases and 4 bases, in that order; junction bases with no gene match: 5. This CDR3 region has 13 residues. Germline CDR1 is MNHNY and CDR2 is SVGAGI (reference sequence). This CDR3 reads CASSTRGRYEQYF. The CDR3 DNA follows: TGTGCCAGCAGTACGAGGGGGCGATACGAGCAGTACTTC.

V usage is TRBV28 and J usage is TRBJ2-1; no clear D gene. This CDR3 region has 14 residues. Trimming took 2 bases from V and 2 from J, leaving 7 bases between them. From germline, CDR1 is MDHEN and CDR2 SYDVKM. In DNA, the CDR3 is TGTGCCAGCAGTTTACCGACAACCTACAATGAGCAGTTCTTC. This codes for CASSLPTTYNEQFF.

The rearrangement joins TRBV7-9 to TRBJ2-7; D not certain. The ends were cut back, 5 bases at V and 2 bases at J, with 10 bases in the middle. This CDR3 has 13 residues. From germline, CDR1 is SEHNR and CDR2 FQNEAQ (reference sequence). CDR3 coding DNA: TGTGCCAGCAGCCCCCCCCGGGCCTACGAGCAGTACTTC. Its translation is CASSPPRAYEQYF.

V gene TRBV21-1 combines with J gene TRBJ2-3; the tabulated D call, TRBD1, remains unverified against the DNA. TRBV21-1 is noted as a pseudogene. The CDR3 runs to 16 residues. This chain's CDR3 is CASSSRDRKDTDTQYF. Here the CDR3 DNA reads TGTGCCAGCAGCAGCCGGGACAGAAAAGACACAGATACGCAGTATTTT.

In nucleotides, the CDR3 is TGCAGCGTTGAAGAATGGCGGGAGGTGGCGGAGGATACGCAGTATTTT. It yields the protein CSVEEWREVAEDTQYF. V is TRBV29-1 and J is TRBJ2-3, with 8 positions matching TRBD2. The CDR3 is 16 amino acids. With V trimmed by 0 bases and J by 6 bases, 11 bases remained unmatched. Germline loops: CDR1 SQVTM, CDR2 ANQGSEA.